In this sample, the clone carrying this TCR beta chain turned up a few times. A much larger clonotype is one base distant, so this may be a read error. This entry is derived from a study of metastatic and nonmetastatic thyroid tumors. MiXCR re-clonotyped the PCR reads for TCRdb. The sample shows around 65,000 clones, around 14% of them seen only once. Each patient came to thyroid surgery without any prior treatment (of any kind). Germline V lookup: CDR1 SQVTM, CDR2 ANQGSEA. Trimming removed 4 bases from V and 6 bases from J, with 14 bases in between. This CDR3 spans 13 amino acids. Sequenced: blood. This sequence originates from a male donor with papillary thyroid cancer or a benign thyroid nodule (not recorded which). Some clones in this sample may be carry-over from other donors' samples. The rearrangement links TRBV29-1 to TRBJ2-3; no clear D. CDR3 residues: CSVGGWPTDTQYF. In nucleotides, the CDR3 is TGCAGCGTTGGTGGATGGCCGACGGATACGCAGTATTTT.